The subject of this entry is one TCR beta chain. TCRdb keeps only in-frame clones here, not all; method: immunoSEQ multiplex PCR. The sample has 110,000 to 150,000 clones, about 90% seen once. The data were taken from a study of T cell responses to AZD1222 COVID-19 vaccine. Trimming removed 1 base at V and 3 bases at J, with 13 bases between. This CDR3 has 16 amino acids. Germline V gives CDR1 MNHEY, CDR2 SMNVEV (reference sequence). The sample here was peripheral blood, taken 28 days after the second AZD1222 dose. J is TRBJ1-5 and V is TRBV27; D uncertain. The TCR comes from an adult who received the AZD1222 COVID-19 vaccine. CDR3 sequence (DNA): TGTGCCAGCAGTTTATGGGGAGGGTTACTCAATCAGCCCCAGCATTTT. As protein: CASSLWGGLLNQPQHF.